These T cell receptor beta chains were read from a single sample in a study of shared clonotypes between healthy human individuals. Assay: immunoSEQ multiplex PCR; the TCRdb copy retains only in-frame clones and omits some. This table holds about a million clones, approximately 80% found once. Input material: memory CD4+ T cells from PBMCs. The receptors shown here come from a man between 18 and 29 years old in good health. Some clones in this sample may be carry-over from other donors' samples. The CDR3 runs from the conserved cysteine through the conserved F or W. A D gene is named only where the DNA matches it firmly. Rows give clone size only sometimes, using once, few, many, or a class for an expanded clone.

j_gene: TRBJ2-7; abundance: NA; d_gene: NA; v_gene: TRBV19; CDR3aa: CASSYRSGQGGLEQYF; CDR3nt: TGTGCCAGTAGTTATAGATCCGGTCAGGGAGGCCTCGAGCAGTACTTC
j_gene: TRBJ2-7; abundance: NA; d_gene: NA; v_gene: TRBV11-2; CDR3aa: CASSLGAGGGYEQYF; CDR3nt: TGTGCCAGCAGCTTAGGGGCAGGGGGAGGGTACGAGCAGTACTTC
j_gene: TRBJ2-7; abundance: few; d_gene: NA; v_gene: TRBV7-6; CDR3aa: CASSSPLGEQYF; CDR3nt: TGTGCCAGCAGCTCCCCCCTGGGGGAGCAGTACTTC
j_gene: TRBJ1-1; abundance: NA; d_gene: NA; v_gene: TRBV18; CDR3aa: CASSPPGSGNTEAFF; CDR3nt: TGTGCCAGCTCACCACCTGGGTCGGGGAACACTGAAGCTTTCTTT
j_gene: TRBJ2-2; abundance: NA; d_gene: TRBD1; v_gene: TRBV28; CDR3aa: CASRRTQGAGELFF; CDR3nt: TGTGCCAGCAGGAGAACACAGGGGGCCGGGGAGCTGTTTTTT
j_gene: TRBJ2-1; abundance: NA; d_gene: TRBD2; v_gene: TRBV2; CDR3aa: CASSRSGRGYNEQFF; CDR3nt: TGTGCCAGCAGTCGCAGCGGGAGAGGCTACAATGAGCAGTTCTTC
j_gene: TRBJ2-3; abundance: NA; d_gene: TRBD2; v_gene: TRBV30; CDR3aa: CAWTGGDTQYF; CDR3nt: TGTGCCTGGACGGGAGGAGATACGCAGTATTTT
j_gene: TRBJ2-5; abundance: once; d_gene: NA; v_gene: TRBV7-2; CDR3aa: CASSRYRETQYF; CDR3nt: TGTGCCAGCAGCCGTTACAGGGAGACCCAGTACTTC
j_gene: TRBJ2-2; abundance: NA; d_gene: TRBD1; v_gene: TRBV7-3; CDR3aa: CASSLNRGTGELFF; CDR3nt: TGTGCCAGCAGCCTAAACAGGGGAACCGGGGAGCTGTTTTTT
j_gene: TRBJ1-2; abundance: NA; d_gene: NA; v_gene: TRBV4-1; CDR3aa: CASSQDGTIATGYTF; CDR3nt: TGCGCCAGCAGCCAAGATGGGACAATTGCCACCGGCTACACCTTC
j_gene: TRBJ2-7; abundance: NA; d_gene: NA; v_gene: TRBV5-6; CDR3aa: CASSALGTTSYEQYF; CDR3nt: TGTGCCAGCAGCGCGTTGGGGACAACATCCTACGAGCAGTACTTC
j_gene: TRBJ2-1; abundance: few; d_gene: TRBD2; v_gene: TRBV5-6; CDR3aa: CASSLVSSGQDEQFF; CDR3nt: TGTGCCAGCAGCTTGGTATCTAGCGGCCAAGATGAGCAGTTCTTC
j_gene: TRBJ2-7; abundance: NA; d_gene: NA; v_gene: TRBV28; CDR3aa: CASSLFGYSSYEQYF; CDR3nt: TGTGCCAGCAGTTTGTTCGGATATAGCTCCTACGAGCAGTACTTC
j_gene: TRBJ2-7; abundance: NA; d_gene: TRBD2; v_gene: TRBV7-9; CDR3aa: CASRFQAGGRPSEQYF; CDR3nt: TGTGCCAGCAGGTTTCAAGCGGGAGGGCGTCCTTCCGAGCAGTACTTC